This T cell receptor (beta chain) is from a study of cytomegalovirus exposure and HLA in healthy donors. The germline gives CDR1 GTSNPN, CDR2 SVGIG (reference sequence). The CDR3 is made up of 16 amino acids. Between the trimmed V and J ends, which lost 2 bases and 4 bases, there was a span of 18 bases. There are a few counts of this clone. PCR used 60 Vbeta primers and 13 Jbeta primers. Measured with immunoSEQ multiplex PCR; TCRdb has only the in-frame clones, and not every one. The sample contains more than 75,000 clones, around 90% of which appear only once. Sequenced sample: PBMCs. The rearrangement uses TRBV30 and TRBJ1-5; D perhaps matches TRBD1 (5 bases). The receptor was isolated from a young man in good health and CMV-seronegative. In DNA, the CDR3 is TGTGCCTGGAGTCCGGCAGGAGGGACGGCTAATCAGCCCCAGCATTTT. Residues: CAWSPAGGTANQPQHF. Full variable domain (rest looked up from reference TRBV30 and TRBJ1-5): SQTIHQWPATLVQPVGSPLSLECTVEGTSNPNLYWYRQAAGRGLQLLFYSVGIGQISSEVPQNLSASRPQDRQFILSSKKLLLSDSGFYLCAWSPAGGTANQPQHFGDGTRLSIL.